The source of this TCR beta chain is a study of T cells in Graves' hyperthyroidism and ophthalmopathy. Points from the study as a whole: Ophthalmopathy, as predicted by the model, came a median about six months after the prediction. Blood held most thyroid clonotypes expanded above 0.001 frequency.

The source material, RNA transcripts, was used to amplify TCR beta CDR3 regions. Researchers ran a first-round RT-PCR on the TCR CDR3 using the HTBI primer set. TCRdb redid the calling of the multiplex PCR reads with MiXCR, one entry per CDR3 protein. Of some 360,000 distinct CDR3 sequences listed, around 18% were seen once; the top ten hold less than 20%. The CDR3 is made up of 13 amino acids. V was cut by 8 bases and J by 7 bases, with 12 bases left in between. Germline assignment: CDR1 MRHNA and CDR2 SNTAGT. In its sample, this clonotype was seen many times. Its antigen is unidentified. The chain couples TRBV6-4 to TRBJ1-6, with D perhaps matching TRBD1 (6 bases). Sequencing was carried out using blood. The sequence derives from a middle-aged woman with Graves' ophthalmopathy. The CDR3 DNA follows: TGTGCCAGCGGGTACAGGGAGAATTCACCCCTCCACTTT. Its translation is CASGYRENSPLHF.